The T cell receptor (beta chain) described here comes from a study of T cell responses to AZD1222 COVID-19 vaccine. About the study: Both about-4-week and about-12-week second-dose recipients were combined.

The study's findings and limits: Donors were chiefly white British, with a greater number of females, and clonal diversity was perhaps underestimated. Repertoires were obtained solely post-peak T cell response. AZD1222 recipients seropositive at baseline numbered only 5 to 7.

On this clone: The antigen is unknown.

Assay: immunoSEQ multiplex PCR; the TCRdb copy retains only in-frame clones and omits some. The table has over 150,000 clones, 80% to 90% seen once. From germline, CDR1 is SGHTA and CDR2 FQGTGA. V was clipped by 2 bases and J by 4 bases; unmatched bases: 3. The CDR3 is made up of 16 amino acids. The receptor's source is an adult in good health. Material: peripheral blood, obtained on day 0 of AZD1222 vaccination. The chain carries TRBV7-3 and TRBJ2-2; the match to TRBD1 covers 11 bases. CDR3 nucleotide sequence: TGTGCCAGCAGCTTACGGGACAGGGGGACCACCGGGGAGCTGTTTTTT. This translates into CASSLRDRGTTGELFF.